This T cell receptor beta chain was identified in a study of regulatory T cells in long-lasting Graves disease. To make TCR beta libraries, researchers used iRepertoire HTBI primers and Arm-PCR of CDR3 regions. TCRdb redid the calling of the multiplex PCR reads with MiXCR, one entry per CDR3 protein. This table has under 350,000 distinct CDR3 sequences, 20% to 25% appearing once. This clonotype was seen more than once but under ten times. The V end lost 3 bases, the J end lost 1 base, and 9 bases lay between the germline ends. There are 14 residues in the CDR3. The V gene's germline CDR1 is MRHNA and CDR2 SNTAGT. The time point: persistent/refractory GD, antithyroid drugs over 5 years with positive TRAb. RNA from PBMCs was the source of the TCR library. Patient provenance is recorded as an endocrinology department in Xi'an, China.

This sequence originates from a female donor with Graves disease. The chain recombines TRBV6-4 with TRBJ1-1; D gene uncertain. The material sequenced was peripheral blood mononuclear cells (PBMCs), taken when the disease was refractory, from a patient treated with antithyroid drugs. DNA for the CDR3: TGTGCCAGCAGTGATGGTAGGGAGAACACTGAAGCTTTCTTT. Translation: CASSDGRENTEAFF.